Each of the 8 T cell receptor beta chains below was sequenced from the same sample in a study of T-cell memory formation after mild COVID-19. TCRdb recomputed calls from the 5' RACE reads with MiXCR, one row per CDR3 protein. The data contain approximately 210,000 distinct CDR3 sequences, 18% of them singletons. Sequencing was carried out using PBMCs or a T cell subset sorted from them (not recorded which). The receptors shown here come from an adult woman who had mild COVID-19 (a few samples of this study predate the infection). Cell type and time point are not known.

This chain connects TRBV28 to TRBJ2-7; TRBD2 agrees at 14 bases. Trimming at V came to 5 bases and at J to 2 bases, leaving 11 bases not matched to a gene. Germline CDR1 reads MDHEN; CDR2 reads SYDVKM. The length of the CDR3 is 18 residues. The CDR3 nucleotides are TGTGCCAGCAGTCTTCCGGGACTAGCGGGAGACCCAACCTACGAGCAGTACTTC. This gives the protein CASSLPGLAGDPTYEQYF.

The chain uses TRBV29-1 and TRBJ1-2; D is unclear. The CDR3 covers 11 residues. Germline values: CDR1 SQVTM, CDR2 ANQGSEA. Trimming removed 7 bases at V and 3 bases at J, with 9 bases between. This CDR3 is CSAETDYGYTF. CDR3 nucleotides: TGCAGCGCCGAGACGGACTATGGCTACACCTTC.

This clonotype was counted between two and nine times. The rearrangement uses TRBV5-1 and TRBJ2-7, with a possible D match to TRBD1 (5 bases). With 4 bases removed from V and 0 bases from J, the gap between germline ends came to 17 bases. CDR3 length: 16 residues. Per the germline V gene, CDR1 is SGHRS and CDR2 is YFSETQ. This chain's CDR3 is CASSPSGHVSSYEQYF. For the CDR3, the DNA is TGCGCCAGCAGCCCCTCTGGACACGTGAGCTCCTACGAGCAGTACTTC.

The V gene is TRBV29-1, the J gene TRBJ2-7, with 9 bases matching TRBD1. V was clipped by 7 bases and J by 3 bases; unmatched bases: 7. The CDR3 is made up of 13 amino acids. Germline V gene data show CDR1 as SQVTM and CDR2 as ANQGSEA. CDR3 coding DNA: TGCAGCGCAACCGGGACAGGGAACTACGAGCAGTACTTC. Amino acid sequence: CSATGTGNYEQYF.

The chain links TRBV20-1 to TRBJ2-1, with TRBD1 matching 8 bases. Germline trimming cut 2 bases from V and 4 bases from J; bases unmatched to any gene: 10. The CDR3 totals 16 residues. Per the germline V gene, CDR1 is DFQATT and CDR2 is SNEGSKA (reference sequence). The CDR3 protein is CSARSPRGLGYNEQFF. The CDR3 bases are TGCAGTGCTAGAAGCCCCAGGGGGCTGGGGTACAATGAGCAGTTCTTC.

The gene calls are TRBV12-3 or TRBV12-4 and TRBJ2-1, with TRBD1 identical over 8 bases. The length of the CDR3 is 15 residues. Unmatched junction bases numbered 16, after V lost 6 bases and J lost 12 bases. The CDR3 DNA reads as TGTGCCAGCAGCGCAGGGGGCGCGGTTGGAGTTAGGCAGTTCTTC. Translated, it gives CASSAGGAVGVRQFF.

The chain uses TRBV6-2 or TRBV6-3 and TRBJ2-1, with D perhaps matching TRBD2 (6 bases). The germline gives CDR1 MNHEY, CDR2 SVGEGT. CDR3 length equals 15 residues. The V and J ends lost 0 bases and 2 bases respectively, with 8 bases between them. CDR3 nucleotides: TGTGCCAGCAGTTACTCGCGGGGACCCTACAATGAGCAGTTCTTC. Translation gives CASSYSRGPYNEQFF.

The chain joins TRBV18 to TRBJ2-1; 11 bases are shared with TRBD1. With 3 bases clipped from V and 4 bases from J, the junction kept 2 bases outside the gene matches. Germline CDR1 KGHSH, CDR2 LQKENI. CDR3 size: 15 residues. CDR3 protein: CASSPGTGGYNEQFF. The CDR3 DNA reads TGTGCCAGCTCACCCGGGACAGGGGGTTACAATGAGCAGTTCTTC.